A single T cell receptor beta chain is shown here with its context. Germline V gene data show CDR1 as SGHNT and CDR2 as YENEEA. The CDR3 covers 17 residues. The ends lost 1 base at V and 5 bases at J; junction bases unmatched: 10. This sample stems from a study of cytomegalovirus exposure and HLA in healthy donors. Profiled with immunoSEQ multiplex PCR; TCRdb holds only in-frame clones, not every one. The table has 120,000 to 150,000 clones, about 87% seen once; the top ten hold just under 9%. V usage is TRBV11-3 and J usage is TRBJ2-1; TRBD2 matches at 8 bases. The TCR comes from a man aged 18 to 29 in good health and CMV-seropositive. What was sequenced was PBMCs. CDR3 in amino acids: CASSLGWAGGANNEQFF. CDR3 in DNA: TGTGCCAGCAGCTTAGGTTGGGCGGGAGGAGCCAACAATGAGCAGTTCTTC.